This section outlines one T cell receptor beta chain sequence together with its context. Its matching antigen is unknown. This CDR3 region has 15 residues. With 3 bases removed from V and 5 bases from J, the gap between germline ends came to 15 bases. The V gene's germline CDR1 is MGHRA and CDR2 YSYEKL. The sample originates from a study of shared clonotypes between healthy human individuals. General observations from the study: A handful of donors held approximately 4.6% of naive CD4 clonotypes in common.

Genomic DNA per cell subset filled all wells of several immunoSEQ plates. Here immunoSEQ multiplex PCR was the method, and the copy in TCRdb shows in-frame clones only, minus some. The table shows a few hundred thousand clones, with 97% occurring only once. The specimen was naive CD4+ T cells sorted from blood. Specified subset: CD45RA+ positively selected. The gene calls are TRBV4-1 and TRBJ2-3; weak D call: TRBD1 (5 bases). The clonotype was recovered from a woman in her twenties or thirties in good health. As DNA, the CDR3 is TGCGCCAGCAGCCAGACAGTGGTCTATGGAGATACGCAGTATTTT. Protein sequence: CASSQTVVYGDTQYF.